This TCR beta chain was sequenced for a study of blood T cells in healthy people across ages. At the level of the study: For every two T cells, template switching captured about one barcoded beta molecule. Findings and caveats of the study: In older individuals, TCR beta diversity per million T cells was lower, falling roughly linearly with age.

Of note for this clonotype: Its antigen is undetermined.

The use of a sample-barcoded 5' primer and a J-beta primer mix characterized a second PCR of about 6 to 11 cycles. One entry per CDR3 protein results from TCRdb running MiXCR on the 5' RACE reads. The sample consists of hundreds of thousands of distinct CDR3 sequences, roughly 41% of them appearing once. Each donor's blood draw was 8.5 to 10 milliliters of peripheral blood. Trimming cost V 0 bases and J 3 bases, with 7 bases left between them. The length of the CDR3 is 14 residues. The germline V gene has CDR1 SGHKS and CDR2 YYEKEE (reference sequence). The sequencing sample was made of blood. This clonotype was sampled from a man at least 80 years old in good health. This chain connects TRBV5-5 to TRBJ1-5; D gene ambiguous. The CDR3: CASSLVANNQPQHF. In DNA form, the CDR3 reads TGTGCCAGCAGCTTGGTCGCCAACAATCAGCCCCAGCATTTT.